Listed here is a single TCR beta chain. These data belong to a study of shared clonotypes between healthy human individuals. Germline V gene lookup returns CDR1 SGHDT and CDR2 YYEEEE. The V gene end was trimmed by 3 bases and the J gene end by 6 bases; junction bases not matched to a gene: 9. CDR3 size: 16 residues. The method was immunoSEQ multiplex PCR; TCRdb's version includes in-frame clones alone and lacks a portion of them. The sample has about 2 million clones; around 96% are singletons. Naivety among CD8 cells was defined by CD45RO negativity and positive CCR7 selection, thereby excluding terminally differentiated effector memory CD45RA+ cells.

Sequencing input: naive CD8+ T cells sorted from blood. The chain links TRBV5-6 to TRBJ2-1, with 10 bases lining up with TRBD1. The source of this sequence is a man in his late teens or twenties in good health. The CDR3 DNA sequence: TGTGCCAGCAGCTATGGGACAGGGGAAATTTCCAATGAGCAGTTCTTC. Protein product: CASSYGTGEISNEQFF.